These 17 T cell receptor beta chains were all obtained from the same sample, sequenced in a study of T-cell memory formation after mild COVID-19. TCRdb analysed the 5' RACE reads with MiXCR anew, one entry per CDR3 protein. The data hold approximately 400,000 distinct CDR3 sequences, with under 20% observed a single time. The sample taken for sequencing was PBMCs or a T cell subset sorted from them (not recorded which). Receptor source: a man between 18 and 35 years old who had mild COVID-19 (a few samples of this study predate the infection). Cell type and time point are not known.

This clonotype was seen a single time. V is TRBV5-1 and J is TRBJ1-2; TRBD1 matches 7 bases. This CDR3 contains 16 residues. V lost 1 base, J lost 1 base, and 7 bases stayed unmatched. Germline CDR1 SGHRS, CDR2 YFSETQ. CDR3 nucleotide sequence: TGCGCCAGCAGCTTGACAGGGGCCATAATTAACTATGGCTACACCTTC. Its translation: CASSLTGAIINYGYTF.

This clonotype was detected only a few times. The chain employs TRBV4-3 and TRBJ1-2; 10 bases are shared with TRBD1. The CDR3 sequence is 15 residues long. J was trimmed by 7 bases and V by 1 base; bases with no gene match: 6. CDR1 is LGHNA and CDR2 is YSLEER in the germline V gene. The CDR3 DNA follows: TGCGCCAGCAGCCAAGTAGGACAGGGGGGTTTTGGCTACACCTTC. Translating it yields CASSQVGQGGFGYTF.

The chain uses TRBV28 and TRBJ1-5, with D possibly matching TRBD1 (5 bases). Trimming removed 2 bases from V and 4 bases from J, with 15 bases in between. The CDR3 extends over 16 amino acids. Germline values: CDR1 MDHEN, CDR2 SYDVKM. CDR3 DNA sequence: TGTGCCAGCAGTTTAGGGCAGGGATCTGCGAATCAGCCCCAGCATTTT. Protein: CASSLGQGSANQPQHF.

The chain carries TRBV5-1 and TRBJ2-7, with D perhaps assigned TRBD1 or TRBD2 (5 bases each). This CDR3 contains 13 residues. The germline V gene encodes CDR1 SGHRS and CDR2 YFSETQ. V gave up 4 bases and J gave up 3 bases, with 11 bases separating them. CDR3 DNA: TGCGCCAGCAGCCGGGACGAAATCTACGAGCAGTACTTC. Residues: CASSRDEIYEQYF.

This sequence joins TRBV7-9 and TRBJ1-6; TRBD1 might be the D (5 bases). This CDR3 has 14 residues. The ends were cut back, 4 bases at V and 6 bases at J, with 10 bases in the middle. In germline, CDR1 is SEHNR, CDR2 FQNEAQ (reference sequence). Here the CDR3 reads CASSSGHFNSPLHF. In nucleotides, the CDR3 is TGTGCCAGCAGCTCTGGACACTTTAATTCACCCCTCCACTTT. The complete variable domain, with remaining parts taken from reference TRBV7-9 and TRBJ1-6, reads DTGVSQNPRHKITKRGQNVTFRCDPISEHNRLYWYRQTLGQGPEFLTYFQNEAQLEKSRLLSDRFSAERPKGSFSTLEIQRTEQGDSAMYLCASSSGHFNSPLHFGNGTRLTVT.

In this sample, this clonotype turned up many times. CDR3 DNA: TGTGCCAGCAGCTTAGGACAGGGGGCCTACGAGCAGTACTTC. It yields the protein CASSLGQGAYEQYF. This chain links TRBV7-2 with TRBJ2-7; 9 bases are a match to TRBD1. CDR1 and CDR2 (germline): SGHTA, FQGNSA. Germline trimming cut 1 base from V and 2 bases from J; bases unmatched to any gene: 0. This CDR3 has 14 residues.

This chain uses TRBV6-1 with TRBJ2-1; D is possibly TRBD1 or TRBD2 (6 bases each). Germline V gives CDR1 MNHNS, CDR2 SASEGT. The CDR3 covers 17 residues. The V end lost 8 bases, the J end lost 7 bases, and 27 bases lay between the germline ends. The CDR3 nucleotides are TGTGCCAGCTCGGGGGCTGTCACGGGGTCTCGCTCGAATGAGCAGTTCTTC. Translated: CASSGAVTGSRSNEQFF.

CDR3 bases: TGTGCCAGCAGCGCTCCGGCTAGCGAAGAGCAGTTCTTC. Its protein product is CASSAPASEEQFF. This sequence joins TRBV7-9 and TRBJ2-1; D may be TRBD2 (6 bases). The V gene lost 5 bases and the J gene lost 10 bases, with 15 bases spanning the gap. The CDR3 sequence is 13 residues long. In germline, CDR1 is SEHNR, CDR2 FQNEAQ (reference sequence).

This clonotype has just a few counts. This chain links TRBV5-1 with TRBJ2-3, with TRBD2 identical over 10 bases. The CDR3 is made up of 16 amino acids. Germline V gives CDR1 SGHRS, CDR2 YFSETQ. V dropped 6 bases and J dropped 4; count of bases not matched to a gene: 11. The CDR3 DNA follows: TGCGCCAGCAAACCTCCCAGCGGGGGGGCCTCAGATACGCAGTATTTT. It encodes CASKPPSGGASDTQYF.

The J gene is TRBJ1-2, the V gene TRBV4-1; tentative D call: TRBD1 (5 bases). The CDR3 is made up of 16 amino acids. Germline V gene data show CDR1 as MGHRA and CDR2 as YSYEKL. V lost 3 bases to trimming and J lost 0 bases, with 14 bases between them. The CDR3 protein is CASSQRGVPPNYGYTF. The CDR3 DNA reads TGCGCCAGCAGCCAGCGGGGGGTACCGCCTAACTATGGCTACACCTTC.

This clonotype occurred a few times. This chain uses TRBV3-1 with TRBJ2-1; no firm D call. The germline V and J ends were trimmed by 5 bases and 0 bases, with 11 bases remaining between them. CDR1 LGHDT and CDR2 YNNKEL come from the germline V gene (reference sequence). This CDR3 spans 15 amino acids. CDR3 coding DNA: TGTGCCAGCAGCTCCGCCGTAGGCTCCTACAATGAGCAGTTCTTC. It codes for CASSSAVGSYNEQFF.

This chain links TRBV6-6 with TRBJ2-1; TRBD2 matches at 9 bases. Germline CDR1 MNHNY, CDR2 SVGAGI (reference sequence). Trimming at V came to 0 bases and at J to 7 bases, leaving 7 bases not matched to a gene. The CDR3 length is 16 residues. The CDR3 is CASSYSRLADLNEQFF. The CDR3 DNA reads TGTGCCAGCAGTTACTCGCGACTAGCGGACCTAAATGAGCAGTTCTTC.

The chain has TRBV6-1 and TRBJ2-7; 7 nucleotides line up with TRBD1. J lost 12 bases, V lost 3 bases, and 17 bases had no gene match. The CDR3 sequence is 15 residues long. CDR1 and CDR2 from the germline V gene are MNHNS and SASEGT. As DNA, the CDR3 is TGTGCCAGCAGTGATGCCGTCGGACAGGTCCCGTTGTGGTACTTC. The encoded protein is CASSDAVGQVPLWYF.

This clonotype was picked up a small number of times. The chain couples TRBV4-3 to TRBJ1-4; 9 bases are shared with TRBD1. The CDR3 is 18 residues long. Trimming at V came to 4 bases and at J to 0 bases, leaving 9 bases not matched to a gene. In germline, CDR1 is LGHNA, CDR2 YSLEER. For the CDR3, the DNA is TGCGCCAGCAGCCCACTATGGGGACAGGGTGCAACTAATGAAAAACTGTTTTTT. Translated, it gives CASSPLWGQGATNEKLFF.

The gene calls are TRBV29-1 and TRBJ2-1; possible D gene TRBD1, 6 bases. The CDR3 consists of 14 residues. Deletions cut 0 bases from V and 5 bases from J, with 11 bases between. The germline V gene encodes CDR1 SQVTM and CDR2 ANQGSEA. CDR3 coding DNA: TGCAGCGTTGAAGATCGGACAGCCAACAATGAGCAGTTCTTC. Translated, it gives CSVEDRTANNEQFF.

The V gene is TRBV4-2, the J gene TRBJ2-2; D is possibly TRBD1 (6 bases). Trimming stripped 4 bases from V and 2 bases from J, with 17 bases between. The CDR3 extends over 17 amino acids. Germline V gives CDR1 LGHNA, CDR2 YNFKEQ. The CDR3 loop reads CASSLDTHRANTGELFF. DNA of the CDR3: TGTGCCAGCAGCCTAGATACACACAGGGCAAACACCGGGGAGCTGTTTTTT.

This clonotype was observed a handful of times. The chain uses TRBV5-1 and TRBJ2-7; TRBD2 is a possible D gene (6 bases). The V and J ends lost 0 bases and 0 bases respectively, with 13 bases between them. From germline, CDR1 is SGHRS and CDR2 YFSETQ. This CDR3 is 16 amino acids long. The CDR3 DNA reads TGCGCCAGCAGCTTGGGTTGGGTAGCGGACTCCTACGAGCAGTACTTC. Protein: CASSLGWVADSYEQYF.